Below are 29 T cell receptor beta chains sequenced from a single sample in a study of CD8 T cells in Susac syndrome. Random hexamers served to reverse transcribe about 0.45 to 1 ug RNA. A single record per CDR3 protein comes from TCRdb applying MiXCR to the immunoSEQ multiplex PCR reads. The data hold almost 450,000 distinct CDR3 sequences, with approximately 85% observed a single time. Sequencing input: CD8+ T cells from PBMCs. These receptors were collected from a human donor with multiple sclerosis.

This chain joins TRBV3-1 and TRBJ2-1; 7 bases line up with TRBD2. Germline CDR1 LGHDT, CDR2 YNNKEL (reference sequence). CDR3 size: 18 residues. V lost 0 bases, J lost 9 bases, and 17 bases stayed unmatched. Here the CDR3 reads CASSQDLNREVPMSEQFF. The CDR3 region has the DNA TGTGCCAGCAGCCAAGATCTCAACCGGGAGGTACCAATGAGTGAGCAGTTCTTC.

The chain carries TRBV14 and TRBJ1-2; D uncertain. V was cut by 0 bases and J by 8 bases, with 13 bases left in between. Germline loops: CDR1 SGHDN, CDR2 FVKESK. The CDR3 runs to 14 residues. The chain's CDR3 is CASSQEEGREGYTF. In DNA, the CDR3 is TGTGCCAGCAGCCAAGAAGAAGGGCGTGAGGGCTACACCTTC.

The rearrangement uses TRBV7-9 and TRBJ2-3; D possibly matches TRBD1 or TRBD2 (5 bases each). Trimming removed 6 bases at V and 4 bases at J, with 23 bases between. The CDR3 length is 17 residues. Germline values: CDR1 SEHNR, CDR2 FQNEAQ (reference sequence). The CDR3 reads CASRKGTRAQPSDTQYF. The DNA for the CDR3 is TGTGCCAGCAGAAAGGGGACCAGAGCGCAGCCTTCAGATACGCAGTATTTT.

The chain couples TRBV28 to TRBJ1-1, with D possibly TRBD1 on 5 matching bases. The germline V and J ends were trimmed by 4 bases and 1 base, with 16 bases remaining between them. The CDR3 has 16 residues. Germline loops: CDR1 MDHEN, CDR2 SYDVKM. The CDR3 sequence: CASSYPGGVGNTEAFF. CDR3 bases: TGTGCCAGCAGTTACCCTGGGGGGGTGGGGAACACTGAAGCTTTCTTT.

The chain is built from TRBV12-3 or TRBV12-4 and TRBJ1-5, with no clear D. Trimming took 4 bases from V and 8 from J, leaving 12 bases between them. This CDR3 is 13 amino acids long. The CDR3 DNA reads TGTGCCAGCAGTTATGCCCTTCCCGAGCCCCAGCATTTT. It translates to CASSYALPEPQHF.

The chain links TRBV6-2 or TRBV6-3 to TRBJ1-2, with D perhaps TRBD1 (5 bases). Germline V gives CDR1 MNHEY, CDR2 SVGEGT. The CDR3 consists of 15 residues. V lost 2 bases to trimming and J lost 5 bases, with 15 bases between them. The CDR3 DNA reads as TGTGCCAGCAGTTACCCTCAGAGGGACCCTTATGGCTACACCTTC. This codes for CASSYPQRDPYGYTF.

This chain uses TRBV4-2 with TRBJ1-1; D gene ambiguous. The V end was cut by 0 bases, the J end by 1 base, with 9 bases between. The CDR3 contains 15 residues. Germline assignment: CDR1 LGHNA and CDR2 YNFKEQ. CDR3 region: CASSQDIGQNTEAFF. For the CDR3, the DNA is TGTGCCAGCAGCCAAGATATAGGGCAGAACACTGAAGCTTTCTTT.

The chain couples TRBV5-5 to TRBJ1-2, with 8 bases matching TRBD1. The length of the CDR3 is 15 residues. Germline trimming cut 2 bases from V and 3 bases from J; bases unmatched to any gene: 6. Germline V gene data show CDR1 as SGHKS and CDR2 as YYEKEE (reference sequence). The CDR3 nucleotides are TGTGCCAGCAGCTTCTCGGGACAGGAGTACTATGGCTACACCTTC. Its protein product is CASSFSGQEYYGYTF.

The sample holds one count of this clonotype. The chain combines TRBV6-5 with TRBJ1-1; D remains ambiguous. Trimming took off 8 bases at V and 0 bases at J, with 7 bases between the two ends. Germline V lookup: CDR1 MNHEY, CDR2 SVGAGI. This CDR3 has 12 amino acids. CDR3 sequence reads: CASGVMNTEAFF. The CDR3 nucleotides read TGTGCCAGCGGCGTTATGAACACTGAAGCTTTCTTT.

The rearrangement uses TRBV20-1 and TRBJ2-1, with 9 bases matching TRBD2. The length of the CDR3 is 14 residues. Per germline, CDR1 DFQATT and CDR2 SNEGSKA (reference sequence). Trimming took 5 bases from V and 3 from J; bases not matched to a gene: 5. CDR3 loop: CSALSGGFYNEQFF. DNA for the CDR3: TGCAGTGCTCTCAGCGGGGGGTTCTACAATGAGCAGTTCTTC.

The rearrangement joins TRBV7-2 to TRBJ1-1; D not certain. This CDR3 is built from 14 residues. In germline, CDR1 is SGHTA, CDR2 FQGNSA. The V end was cut by 1 base, the J end by 6 bases, with 12 bases between. CDR3 amino acids: CASSLVSSDPEAFF. CDR3 nucleotides: TGTGCCAGCAGCTTAGTTTCGTCGGACCCTGAAGCTTTCTTT.

The gene calls are TRBV27 and TRBJ2-4; a weak D match, TRBD1 (5 bases). Germline V gene data show CDR1 as MNHEY and CDR2 as SMNVEV (reference sequence). V shed 2 bases and J shed 6 bases, with 8 bases lying between them. CDR3 length: 13 amino acids. The CDR3 loop reads CASSLAQGNIQYF. In DNA, the CDR3 is TGTGCCAGCAGTTTAGCCCAGGGAAACATTCAGTACTTC.

The chain has TRBV14 and TRBJ2-1; D unclear. V was shortened by 5 bases and J by 10 bases, with 12 bases between the two germline ends. Germline V gene data show CDR1 as SGHDN and CDR2 as FVKESK. The CDR3 is 12 residues long. Here the CDR3 DNA reads TGTGCCAGCAGCGGGGATCCCTCCGAGCAGTTCTTC. Translating gives CASSGDPSEQFF.

This sequence joins TRBV27 and TRBJ1-3; no clear D. This CDR3 is 17 amino acids long. Germline lookup yields CDR1 MNHEY and CDR2 SMNVEV (reference sequence). The V end lost 5 bases, the J end lost 8 bases, and 25 bases lay between the germline ends. The CDR3 DNA follows: TGTGCCAGCAGTCTACTAACCCCCGTGATGGGTATACACACCATATATTTT. It encodes CASSLLTPVMGIHTIYF.

This chain connects TRBV5-1 to TRBJ2-3; TRBD2 matches 11 bases. CDR3 length equals 21 residues. After removal of 3 bases from V and 4 bases from J, the junction contained 22 bases not matched to a gene. Germline assignment: CDR1 SGHRS and CDR2 YFSETQ. The CDR3: CASSSPRTDTSGGLWADTQYF. The DNA of the CDR3 is TGCGCCAGCAGCTCCCCCCGGACGGATACTAGCGGGGGCCTGTGGGCAGATACGCAGTATTTT.

The gene calls are TRBV19 and TRBJ2-7; D possibly matches TRBD1 or TRBD2 (5 bases each). The CDR3 spans 14 residues. Germline V gene lookup returns CDR1 LNHDA and CDR2 SQIVND (reference sequence). Deletions cut 3 bases from V and 3 bases from J, with 12 bases between. CDR3 in DNA: TGTGCCAGTAGTATCGGGACCGATGGCTACGAGCAGTACTTC. Protein sequence: CASSIGTDGYEQYF.

The chain carries TRBV7-9 and TRBJ2-7; TRBD2 matches 8 bases. The trim removed 4 bases at V and 7 bases at J, leaving 12 bases unmatched. This CDR3 spans 15 amino acids. Germline CDR1 is SEHNR and CDR2 is FQNEAQ (reference sequence). This CDR3 reads CASSSPREGVGEQYF. CDR3 nucleotides: TGTGCCAGCAGCTCCCCCCGGGAGGGGGTGGGGGAGCAGTACTTC.

In its sample, this clonotype was seen once. For the CDR3, the DNA is TGCGCCAGCAGCCAAGAGACAGAGGTCGGTGGCTACACCTTC. It is translated as CASSQETEVGGYTF. The chain has TRBV4-1 and TRBJ1-2; the D gene is possibly TRBD1 (5 bases). Trimming shortened V by 0 bases and J by 7 bases, and 12 bases separated the two germline ends. CDR3 length: 14 amino acids. Germline V CDR1 and CDR2: MGHRA, YSYEKL.

The chain carries TRBV12-5 and TRBJ2-2; 8 bases fit TRBD2. This CDR3 comprises 17 residues. V was clipped by 5 bases and J by 0 bases; unmatched bases: 8. The germline CDR1 and CDR2 sequences are LGHNT and FRNRAP. The CDR3 sequence is CASGQWAGGPNTGELFF. The DNA for the CDR3 is TGTGCTAGTGGTCAGTGGGCGGGAGGCCCGAACACCGGGGAGCTGTTTTTT.

The chain links TRBV10-3 to TRBJ2-7; 11 positions match TRBD1. After removal of 7 bases from V and 0 bases from J, the junction contained 20 bases not matched to a gene. The CDR3 is made up of 20 amino acids. The germline V gene encodes CDR1 ENHRY and CDR2 SYGVKD. CDR3 bases: TGTGCCATCAAAGAGGGACAGGGGGGACCCACTCATTCGAGCTCCTACGAGCAGTACTTC. Translating it yields CAIKEGQGGPTHSSSYEQYF.

V usage is TRBV29-1 and J usage is TRBJ2-1; unclear D gene. CDR1 is SQVTM and CDR2 is ANQGSEA in the germline V gene. The CDR3 spans 13 residues. V was shortened by 4 bases and J by 3 bases, with 10 bases between the two germline ends. The CDR3 nucleotides are TGCAGCGTTGTACTGGGGAACTACAATGAGCAGTTCTTC. It specifies CSVVLGNYNEQFF.

The chain couples TRBV12-5 to TRBJ1-1, with TRBD1 as a possible D gene (5 bases). V lost 4 bases and J 8 bases, leaving 11 bases between the germline ends. This CDR3 is 12 amino acids long. CDR1 and CDR2 from the germline V gene are LGHNT and FRNRAP. For the CDR3, the DNA is TGTGCTAGTGGTTCGGGGGAACCCGAAGCTTTCTTT. Translating it yields CASGSGEPEAFF.

V gene TRBV9 combines with J gene TRBJ2-5, with unresolved D. This CDR3 is built from 15 residues. Between the trimmed V and J ends, which lost 3 bases and 3 bases, there was a span of 15 bases. Germline loops: CDR1 SGDLS, CDR2 YYNGEE. The CDR3 sequence: CASSARMGGEETQYF. The CDR3 region has the DNA TGTGCCAGCAGCGCTCGAATGGGCGGAGAAGAGACCCAGTACTTC.

This sequence joins TRBV30 and TRBJ2-5; the D gene is possibly TRBD1 (5 bases). Trimming removed 5 bases from V and 5 bases from J, with 12 bases in between. The CDR3 is made up of 12 amino acids. Germline CDR1 GTSNPN, CDR2 SVGIG (reference sequence). The CDR3 DNA is TGTGCCTGGGGTTCAGGGAAGGAGACCCAGTACTTC. Amino acids: CAWGSGKETQYF.

Worth noting for this clonotype: The germline gene is not matched at one end of the junction; a read error may be the cause. The chain carries TRBV27 and TRBJ1-5; a weak D match, TRBD1 (6 bases). Per the germline V gene, CDR1 is MNHEY and CDR2 is SMNVEV (reference sequence). The CDR3 spans 16 residues. The CDR3 nucleotides read TGTGCCAGCAGTACCACAGGGCCCTATAGCAATCGGCCCCAGCATTTT. Its translation: CASSTTGPYSNRPQHF.

The gene calls are TRBV3-1 and TRBJ2-3; no reliable D call. Trimming pared 0 bases from V and 0 bases from J, leaving 7 bases between. Germline CDR1 reads LGHDT; CDR2 reads YNNKEL (reference sequence). The CDR3 covers 15 residues. This chain's CDR3 is CASSQDGYSTDTQYF. CDR3 in DNA: TGTGCCAGCAGCCAAGATGGATATAGCACAGATACGCAGTATTTT.

The V and J genes are TRBV14 and TRBJ1-2; possibly TRBD1 for D (5 bases). V was clipped by 2 bases and J by 6 bases, with 25 bases between them. Germline CDR1 reads SGHDN; CDR2 reads FVKESK. This CDR3 comprises 18 residues. Here the CDR3 DNA reads TGTGCCAGCAGCCAATCAGTCGGGGTCTATGGGGGGACCCATGGCTACACCTTC. This translates into CASSQSVGVYGGTHGYTF.

The chain carries TRBV25-1 and TRBJ1-2; weak D call: TRBD1 (5 bases). This CDR3 region has 13 residues. Between the trimmed V and J ends, which lost 2 bases and 5 bases, there was a span of 9 bases. The germline gives CDR1 MGHDK, CDR2 SYGVNS. The CDR3 nucleotides are TGTGCCAGCAGTGAAGGGACCCCTTATGGCTACACCTTC. This sequence encodes CASSEGTPYGYTF.

The V and J genes are TRBV6-5 and TRBJ1-1, with 8 nucleotides matching TRBD1. The CDR3 is made up of 13 amino acids. The V segment lost 7 bases and the J segment 6 bases; nucleotides outside the gene matches: 7. The germline gives CDR1 MNHEY, CDR2 SVGAGI. The CDR3 DNA follows: TGTGCCAGCACTCCGACAGGGGCGCCTGAAGCTTTCTTT. Protein product: CASTPTGAPEAFF.